One and the same sample provided the 6 T cell receptor beta chains below, sequenced in a study of human T cells and chemical hapten exposure. Documented time point: pre-sensitization, week 0. Treatment noted: therapeutic diphenylcyclopropenone sensitization with weekly scalp DPC. TCRdb re-analysed the RACE reads in MiXCR, keeping a single row per CDR3 protein. The table lists more than 250,000 distinct CDR3 sequences, over 7.5% of them singletons. Sequenced material: whole blood, taken in connection with sensitization to the hapten diphenylcyclopropenone (DPC). These receptors were obtained from a man aged 18 to 29 with alopecia areata. Some clones in this sample may be carry-over from other donors' samples.

This clonotype was detected a few times. The chain has TRBV10-3 and TRBJ2-7, with 9 bases matching TRBD1. V was pared by 0 bases and J by 5 bases, with 11 bases of the junction left unmatched. The CDR3 sequence is 17 residues long. Germline V gene lookup returns CDR1 ENHRY and CDR2 SYGVKD. This chain's CDR3 is CAISESYFTGGRNEQYF. In DNA, the CDR3 is TGTGCCATCAGTGAGTCGTACTTCACAGGGGGCCGCAACGAGCAGTACTTC.

This clonotype was counted many times. The chain has TRBV7-9 and TRBJ2-4; D not certain. The germline CDR1 and CDR2 sequences are SEHNR and FQNEAQ (reference sequence). Trimming shortened V by 2 bases and J by 2 bases, and 7 bases separated the two germline ends. The CDR3 spans 14 residues. CDR3 sequence reads: CASSLSQTKNIQYF. CDR3 sequence (DNA): TGTGCCAGCAGCTTATCGCAAACCAAAAACATTCAGTACTTC.

This clonotype has a count of ten or more. This chain connects TRBV25-1 to TRBJ1-2; D possibly corresponds to TRBD1 (5 bases). CDR1 and CDR2 from the germline V gene are MGHDK and SYGVNS. The CDR3 is made up of 12 amino acids. V lost 2 bases, J lost 10 bases, and 11 bases lay in between. CDR3: CASSETRGHYTF. In DNA form, the CDR3 reads TGTGCCAGCAGTGAAACAAGGGGTCACTACACCTTC.

This clonotype was observed at least ten times. The rearrangement joins TRBV14 to TRBJ2-3, with 10 positions matching TRBD2. The CDR3 consists of 18 residues. With V trimmed by 0 bases and J by 2 bases, 8 bases remained unmatched. In germline, CDR1 is SGHDN, CDR2 FVKESK. CDR3 residues: CASSQDWASGGYTDTQYF. CDR3 sequence (DNA): TGTGCCAGCAGCCAAGATTGGGCTAGCGGGGGCTACACAGATACGCAGTATTTT.

This clonotype was picked up a small number of times. The chain uses TRBV7-9 and TRBJ1-2; D unresolved. Deletions cut 3 bases from V and 4 bases from J, with 9 bases between. Germline V gene data show CDR1 as SEHNR and CDR2 as FQNEAQ (reference sequence). CDR3 length: 13 residues. The CDR3, as DNA: TGTGCCAGCAGCTTGCTGTTGGTCTATGGCTACACCTTC. Protein sequence: CASSLLLVYGYTF.

V usage is TRBV2 and J usage is TRBJ2-5; D is possibly TRBD2 (6 bases). Trimming cost V 8 bases and J 4 bases, with 14 bases left between them. CDR3 length: 13 residues. Looked up from germline, CDR1 is SNHLY and CDR2 is FYNNEI. The CDR3 here is CASQAQGGETQYF. CDR3 nucleotides: TGTGCCAGCCAGGCCCAGGGAGGAGAGACCCAGTACTTC.